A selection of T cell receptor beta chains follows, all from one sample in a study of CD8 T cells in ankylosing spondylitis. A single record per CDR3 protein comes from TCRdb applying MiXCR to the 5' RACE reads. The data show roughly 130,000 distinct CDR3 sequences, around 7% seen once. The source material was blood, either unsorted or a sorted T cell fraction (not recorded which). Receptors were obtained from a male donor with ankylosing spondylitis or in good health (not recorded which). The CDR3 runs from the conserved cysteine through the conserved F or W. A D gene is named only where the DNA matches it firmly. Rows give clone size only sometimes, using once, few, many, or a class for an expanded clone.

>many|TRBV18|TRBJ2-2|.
TGTGCCAGCTCACCACCGAGCACCCCCGGGGAGCTGTTTTTT
CASSPPSTPGELFF
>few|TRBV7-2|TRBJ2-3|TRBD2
TGTGCCAGCAGCGCCGGGACTAGCGGGAGGGCCGGTACGCAGTATTTT
CASSAGTSGRAGTQYF
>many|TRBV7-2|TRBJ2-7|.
TGTGCCAGCAGCCGGAGTTCGGCCGGAGACGAGCAGTACTTC
CASSRSSAGDEQYF
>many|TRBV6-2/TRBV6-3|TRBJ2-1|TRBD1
TGTGCCAGCAGTGGGACAGTGACTATAACCTACAATGAGCAGTTCTTC
CASSGTVTITYNEQFF
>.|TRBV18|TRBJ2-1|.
TGTGCCAGCTCACCCGAACGCAATGAGCAGTTCTTC
CASSPERNEQFF
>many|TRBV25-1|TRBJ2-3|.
TGTGCCAGCAGTGAATATATACTAGGGCAGGGTGGGGCCACAGATACGCAGTATTTT
CASSEYILGQGGATDTQYF
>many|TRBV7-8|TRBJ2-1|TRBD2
TGTGCCAGCAGCTTTAGCGGGAGCCCATATGAGCAGTTCTTC
CASSFSGSPYEQFF
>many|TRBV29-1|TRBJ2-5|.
TGCAGCGTTGAAGATTCCGGGGAATGGGAGACCCAGTACTTC
CSVEDSGEWETQYF
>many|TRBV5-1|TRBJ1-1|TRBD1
TGCGCCAGCAGCCCACAGGGGATGGGAAAGGGGACTGAAGCTTTCTTT
CASSPQGMGKGTEAFF
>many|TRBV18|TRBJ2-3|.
TGTGCCAGCTCACCCCCTAGCACAGATACGCAGTATTTT
CASSPPSTDTQYF
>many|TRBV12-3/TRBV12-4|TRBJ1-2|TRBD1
TGTGCCAGCAGTTTACAACAGGGGGATGGCTACACCTTC
CASSLQQGDGYTF
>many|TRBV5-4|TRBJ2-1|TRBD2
TGTGCCAGCAGCTCCGGGACTAGAAGCTCCTACAATGAGCAGTTCTTC
CASSSGTRSSYNEQFF
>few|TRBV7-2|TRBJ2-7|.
TGTGCCAGCAGCTTAGCGCCCGGCGAGCAGTACTTC
CASSLAPGEQYF
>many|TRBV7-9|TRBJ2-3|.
TGTGCCAGCAGCCCCGCCCCAGATACGCAGTATTTT
CASSPAPDTQYF
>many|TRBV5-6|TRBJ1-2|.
TGTGCCAGCAGCTTGGCCGGAGAGCCCCGAGGCGGCTACACCTTC
CASSLAGEPRGGYTF
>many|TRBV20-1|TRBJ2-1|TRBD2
TGCAGTGCCAACGGGGGGGGACCCTACAATGAGCAGTTCTTC
CSANGGGPYNEQFF
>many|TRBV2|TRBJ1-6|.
TGTGCCAGCAGTGAAAGGGGCAGGGCTAATTCACCCCTCCACTTT
CASSERGRANSPLHF
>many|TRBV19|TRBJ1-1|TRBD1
TGTGCCAGTCGGGACAGGCGGAACACTGAAGCTTTCTTT
CASRDRRNTEAFF
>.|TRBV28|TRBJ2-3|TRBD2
TGTGCCTTGAGCGGGAGCCCGGCAGGAGATACGCAGTATTTT
CALSGSPAGDTQYF
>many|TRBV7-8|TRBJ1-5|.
TGTGCCAGCAGGGGGACACAAGAGAGCAATCAGCCCCAGCATTTT
CASRGTQESNQPQHF
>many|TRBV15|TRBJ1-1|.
TGTGCCACCAGCAGTATGAACACTGAAGCTTTCTTT
CATSSMNTEAFF
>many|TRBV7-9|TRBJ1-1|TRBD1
TGTGCCAGCAGCTCTGACAGGGGGAAGGATGAAGCTTTCTTT
CASSSDRGKDEAFF
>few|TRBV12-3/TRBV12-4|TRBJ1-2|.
TGTGCCAGCAGTCGGACCGGGACCGCGAATGGCTACACCTTC
CASSRTGTANGYTF
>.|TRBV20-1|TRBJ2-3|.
TGCAGTGCTAGGATCGACGGCACAGATACGCAGTATTTT
CSARIDGTDTQYF
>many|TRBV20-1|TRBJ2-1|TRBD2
TGCAGCCTTTGGACTAGCGGGAGACAAGAGCAGTTCTTC
CSLWTSGRQEQFF
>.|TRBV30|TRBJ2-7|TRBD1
TGTGCCTGGAGTAAGCGTTCCGGGACAGTTTTTTCCTACGAGCAGTACTTC
CAWSKRSGTVFSYEQYF